The TCR beta chain described here comes from a study of T cell clonality in common variable immunodeficiency. Study-wide points: CVID patient heterogeneity limited repertoire-clinical complication correlations. CVID subjects shared fewer TCRbeta clones than healthy controls did. Reportedly, TCR beta sequences from common variable immunodeficiency showed fewer deletions and N-nucleotide insertions.

From germline, CDR1 is LGHDT and CDR2 YNNKEL (reference sequence). Trimming took 3 bases from V and 3 from J, leaving 18 bases between them. The CDR3 is made up of 17 amino acids. This clone was counted many times. What it recognizes is unknown. Coverage ceases 3 residues before the CDR3 finishes, and the germline J gene fills in the end. Sequencing input was equivalent genomic DNA from CVID and controls. The method was immunoSEQ multiplex PCR; TCRdb's version includes in-frame clones alone and lacks a portion of them. The sample contains more than 55,000 clones, none of them singletons. The TCR originated in a person between 18 and 75 years old in good health. Material: peripheral blood mononuclear cells. The chain has TRBV3-1 (or the pseudogene TRBV3-2) and TRBJ2-1; tentatively, D is TRBD1 (6 bases). The covered CDR3 bases are TGTGCCAGCAGCCACCAGGGGAGTTGGGGGAGCTACAATGAG. Encoded protein: CASSHQGSWGSYNE. The CDR3, in full, reads CASSHQGSWGSYNEQFF.